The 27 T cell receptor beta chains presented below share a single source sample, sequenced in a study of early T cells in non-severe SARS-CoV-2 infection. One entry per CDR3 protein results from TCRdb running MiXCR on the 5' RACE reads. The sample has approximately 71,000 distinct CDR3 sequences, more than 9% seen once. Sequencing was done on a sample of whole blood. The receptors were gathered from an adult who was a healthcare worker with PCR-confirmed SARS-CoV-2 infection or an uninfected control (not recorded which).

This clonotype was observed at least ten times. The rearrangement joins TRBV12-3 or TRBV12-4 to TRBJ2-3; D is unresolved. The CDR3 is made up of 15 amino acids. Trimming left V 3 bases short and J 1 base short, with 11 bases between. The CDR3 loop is CASSLRMSGTDTQYF. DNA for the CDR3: TGTGCCAGCAGTTTGCGAATGAGCGGCACAGATACGCAGTATTTT.

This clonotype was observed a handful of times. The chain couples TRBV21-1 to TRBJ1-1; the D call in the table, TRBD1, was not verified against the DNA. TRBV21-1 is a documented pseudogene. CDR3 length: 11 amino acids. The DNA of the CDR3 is TGTGCCAGCAGCAAAGTAACAGGGGCTTTCTTT. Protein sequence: CASSKVTGAFF.

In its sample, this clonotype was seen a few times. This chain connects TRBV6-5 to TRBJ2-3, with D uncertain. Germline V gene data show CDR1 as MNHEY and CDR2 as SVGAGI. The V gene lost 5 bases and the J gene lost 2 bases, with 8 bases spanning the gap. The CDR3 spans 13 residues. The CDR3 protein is CASSDGATDTQYF. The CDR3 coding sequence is TGTGCCAGCAGTGACGGAGCCACAGATACGCAGTATTTT.

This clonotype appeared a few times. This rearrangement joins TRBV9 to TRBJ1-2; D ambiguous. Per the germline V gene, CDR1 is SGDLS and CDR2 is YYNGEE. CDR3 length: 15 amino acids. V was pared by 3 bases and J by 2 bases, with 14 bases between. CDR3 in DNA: TGTGCCAGCAGCGGATGGACGGCCAGAAACTATGGCTACACCTTC. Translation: CASSGWTARNYGYTF.

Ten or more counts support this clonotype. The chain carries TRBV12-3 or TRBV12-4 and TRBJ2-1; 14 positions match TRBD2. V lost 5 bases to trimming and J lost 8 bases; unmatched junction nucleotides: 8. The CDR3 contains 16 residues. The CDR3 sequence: CASSKMTSGGGYEQFF. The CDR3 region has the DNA TGTGCCAGCAGTAAAATGACTAGCGGGGGGGGTTATGAGCAGTTCTTC.

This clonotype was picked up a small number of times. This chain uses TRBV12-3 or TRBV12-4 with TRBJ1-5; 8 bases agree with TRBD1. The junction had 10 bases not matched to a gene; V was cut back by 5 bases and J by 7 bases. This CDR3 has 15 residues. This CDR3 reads CASSLLSGGGQPQHF. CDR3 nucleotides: TGTGCCAGCAGTCTCCTCTCAGGGGGCGGACAGCCCCAGCATTTT.

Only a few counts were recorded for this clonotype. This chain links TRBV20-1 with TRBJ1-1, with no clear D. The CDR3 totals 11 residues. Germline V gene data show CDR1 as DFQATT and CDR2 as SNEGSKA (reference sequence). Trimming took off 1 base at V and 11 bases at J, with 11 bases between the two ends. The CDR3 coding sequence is TGCAGTGCTAGAGCGGGCACACCCGCTTTCTTT. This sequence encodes CSARAGTPAFF.

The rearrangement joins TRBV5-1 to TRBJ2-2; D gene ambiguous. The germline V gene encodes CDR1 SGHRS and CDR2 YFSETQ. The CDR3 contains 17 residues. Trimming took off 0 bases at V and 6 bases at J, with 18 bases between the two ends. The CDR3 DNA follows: TGCGCCAGCAGCTTGGCCGGGTTAGGTCTTAGCTCCGGGGAGCTGTTTTTT. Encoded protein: CASSLAGLGLSSGELFF.

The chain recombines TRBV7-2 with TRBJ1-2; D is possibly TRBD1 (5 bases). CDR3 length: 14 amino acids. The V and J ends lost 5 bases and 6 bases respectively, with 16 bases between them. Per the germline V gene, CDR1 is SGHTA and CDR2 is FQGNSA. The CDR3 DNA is TGTGCCAGCAGCCTTGGGGGGTGGCTCGATGGCTACACCTTC. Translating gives CASSLGGWLDGYTF.

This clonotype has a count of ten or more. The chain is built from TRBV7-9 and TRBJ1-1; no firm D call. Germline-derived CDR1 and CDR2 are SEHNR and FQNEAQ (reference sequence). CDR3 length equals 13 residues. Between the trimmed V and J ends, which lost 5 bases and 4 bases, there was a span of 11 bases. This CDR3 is CASSILPSTEAFF. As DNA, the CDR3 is TGTGCCAGCAGCATCCTGCCAAGCACTGAAGCTTTCTTT.

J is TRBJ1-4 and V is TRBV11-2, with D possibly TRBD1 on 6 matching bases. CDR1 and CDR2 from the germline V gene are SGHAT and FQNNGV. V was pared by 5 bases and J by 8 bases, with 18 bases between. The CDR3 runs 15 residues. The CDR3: CASSLSDSRGEKLFF. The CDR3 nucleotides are TGTGCCAGCAGCCTATCCGACAGCAGGGGCGAAAAACTGTTTTTT.

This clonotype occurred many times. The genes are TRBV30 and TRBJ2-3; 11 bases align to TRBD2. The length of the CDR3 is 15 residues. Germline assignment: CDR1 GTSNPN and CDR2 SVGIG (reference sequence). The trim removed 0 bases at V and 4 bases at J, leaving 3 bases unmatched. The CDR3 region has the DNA TGTGCCTGGAGTGTATCTAGCGGGGGGCCAGATACGCAGTATTTT. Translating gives CAWSVSSGGPDTQYF.

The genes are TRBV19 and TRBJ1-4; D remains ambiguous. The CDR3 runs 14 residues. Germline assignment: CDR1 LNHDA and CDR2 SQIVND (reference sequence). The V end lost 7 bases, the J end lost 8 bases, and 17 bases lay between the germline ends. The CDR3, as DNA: TGTGCCAGTAACCAGGACGGGTTAAAGGAAAAACTGTTTTTT. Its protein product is CASNQDGLKEKLFF.

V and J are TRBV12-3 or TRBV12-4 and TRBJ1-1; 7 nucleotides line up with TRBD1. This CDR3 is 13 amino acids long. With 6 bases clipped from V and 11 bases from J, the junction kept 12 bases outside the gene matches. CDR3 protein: CASSTLVQGGAFF. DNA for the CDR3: TGTGCCAGCAGCACCCTGGTTCAGGGGGGGGCTTTCTTT.

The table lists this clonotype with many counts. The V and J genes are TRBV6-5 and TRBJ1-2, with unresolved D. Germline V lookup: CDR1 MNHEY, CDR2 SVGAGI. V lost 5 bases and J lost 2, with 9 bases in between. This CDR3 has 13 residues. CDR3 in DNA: TGTGCCAGCAGTCCCGGACGGAACTATGGCTACACCTTC. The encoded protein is CASSPGRNYGYTF.

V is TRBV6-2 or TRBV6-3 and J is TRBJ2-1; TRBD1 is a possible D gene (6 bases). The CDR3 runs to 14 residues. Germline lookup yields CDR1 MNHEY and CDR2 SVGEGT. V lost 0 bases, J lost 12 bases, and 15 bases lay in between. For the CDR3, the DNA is TGTGCCAGCAGTTACTCTCTTACCGACAGGATGCAGTTCTTC. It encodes CASSYSLTDRMQFF.

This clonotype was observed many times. The chain's CDR3 is CSARGVPSGADEQYF. CDR3 in DNA: TGCAGTGCTAGAGGAGTCCCTAGCGGGGCGGACGAGCAGTACTTC. The genes are TRBV20-1 and TRBJ2-7, with 9 bases that match TRBD2. V shed 1 base and J 5 bases; nucleotides not matched to a gene: 9. The CDR3 is 15 residues long. The germline gives CDR1 DFQATT, CDR2 SNEGSKA (reference sequence).

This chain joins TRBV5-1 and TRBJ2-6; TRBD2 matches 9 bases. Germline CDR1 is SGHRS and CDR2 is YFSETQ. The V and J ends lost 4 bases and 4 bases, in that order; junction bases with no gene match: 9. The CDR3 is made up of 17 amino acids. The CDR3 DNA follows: TGCGCCAGCAGCCGCGGGAGCGGGGGGCCAGGGGCCAACGTCCTGACTTTC. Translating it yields CASSRGSGGPGANVLTF.

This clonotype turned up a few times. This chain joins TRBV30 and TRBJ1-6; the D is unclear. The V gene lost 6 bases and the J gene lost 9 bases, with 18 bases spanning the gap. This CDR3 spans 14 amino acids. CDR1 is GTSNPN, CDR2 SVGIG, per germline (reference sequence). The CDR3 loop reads CACPPALGRSPLHF. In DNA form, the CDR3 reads TGTGCCTGCCCCCCGGCTCTAGGACGTTCACCCCTCCACTTT.

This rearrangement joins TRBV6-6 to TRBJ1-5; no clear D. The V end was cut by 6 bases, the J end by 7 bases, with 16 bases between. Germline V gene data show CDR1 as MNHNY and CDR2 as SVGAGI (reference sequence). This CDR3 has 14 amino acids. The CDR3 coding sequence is TGTGCCAGCAGCTCCACTGGATTCGGGCAGCCCCAGCATTTT. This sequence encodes CASSSTGFGQPQHF.

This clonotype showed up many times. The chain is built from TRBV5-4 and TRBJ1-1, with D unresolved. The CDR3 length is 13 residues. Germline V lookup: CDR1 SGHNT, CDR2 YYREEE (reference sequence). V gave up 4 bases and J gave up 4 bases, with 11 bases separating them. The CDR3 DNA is TGTGCCAGCAGCCAGGCCGCGGGCACTGAAGCTTTCTTT. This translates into CASSQAAGTEAFF.

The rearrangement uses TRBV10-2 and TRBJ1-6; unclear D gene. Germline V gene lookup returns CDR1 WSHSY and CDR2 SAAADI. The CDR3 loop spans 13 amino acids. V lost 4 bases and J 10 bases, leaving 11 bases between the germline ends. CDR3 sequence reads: CASSGQSRSPLHF. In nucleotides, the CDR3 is TGCGCCAGCAGTGGCCAATCGAGGTCACCCCTCCACTTT.

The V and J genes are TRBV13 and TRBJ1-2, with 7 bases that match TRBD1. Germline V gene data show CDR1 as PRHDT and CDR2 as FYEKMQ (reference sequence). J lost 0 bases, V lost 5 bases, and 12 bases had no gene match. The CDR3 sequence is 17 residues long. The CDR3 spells CASSIYRDSESNYGYTF. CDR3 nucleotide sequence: TGTGCCAGCAGCATTTACCGGGACAGCGAGTCTAACTATGGCTACACCTTC.

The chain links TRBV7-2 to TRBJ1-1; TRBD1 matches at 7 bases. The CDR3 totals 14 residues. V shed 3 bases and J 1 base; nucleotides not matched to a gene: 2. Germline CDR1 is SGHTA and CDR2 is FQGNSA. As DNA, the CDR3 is TGTGCCAGCAGCTTCAACAGGGGGAACACTGAAGCTTTCTTT. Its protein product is CASSFNRGNTEAFF.

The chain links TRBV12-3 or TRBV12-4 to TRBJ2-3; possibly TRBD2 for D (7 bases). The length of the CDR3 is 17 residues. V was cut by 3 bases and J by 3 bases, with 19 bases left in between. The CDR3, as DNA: TGTGCCAGCAGTTTTGGGGGGGCGCTTGGTGATACAGATACGCAGTATTTT. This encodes CASSFGGALGDTDTQYF.

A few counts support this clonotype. CDR3 nucleotide sequence: TGTGCCAGCAGCCTGGGACTAGCGGGGGACATCCAAGAGACCCAGTACTTC. Translated, it gives CASSLGLAGDIQETQYF. The chain couples TRBV11-2 to TRBJ2-5; 14 nucleotides line up with TRBD2. The CDR3 has 17 amino acids. Trimming took 5 bases from V and 1 from J; bases not matched to a gene: 6. Germline CDR1 SGHAT, CDR2 FQNNGV.

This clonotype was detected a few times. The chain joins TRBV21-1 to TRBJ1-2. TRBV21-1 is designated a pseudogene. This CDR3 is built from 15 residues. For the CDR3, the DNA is TGTGCCAGCAGGCTTATCGGAGAGGTCGGCTATGGCTACACCTTC. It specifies CASRLIGEVGYGYTF.